The T cell receptor beta chain under discussion was sequenced for a study of T cell responses to AZD1222 COVID-19 vaccine. Repertoires were generated with immunoSEQ multiplex PCR, while TCRdb's copy carries only in-frame clones and drops some. The table lists 75,000 to 95,000 clones, roughly 84% of them singletons. Study-wide results and caveats: Possibly, clonal diversity was underestimated; donors were largely white British and included more females. Increased Spike-specific TCR breadth and depth were observed after two AZD1222 doses. Baseline seropositives among AZD1222 recipients totaled only 5 to 7.

V lost 6 bases and J lost 8; bases outside the gene matches: 8. Germline V gene sequence: CDR1 MNHEY, CDR2 SMNVEV (reference sequence). The length of the CDR3 is 14 residues. As concerns this clone: Its specificity is unknown.

This clonotype was sampled from an adult in good health. The sequenced sample was peripheral blood, obtained on day 0 of AZD1222 vaccination. This chain uses TRBV27 with TRBJ1-3, with TRBD1 matching over 9 bases. In DNA, the CDR3 is TGTGCCAGCAGACAGACAGGGGGTGGGGACACCATATATTTT. Translating it yields CASRQTGGGDTIYF.